This T cell receptor beta chain was recorded in a study of T cell responses to AZD1222 COVID-19 vaccine. Turning to the study itself: Recipients boosted at about 4 weeks or about 12 weeks are pooled.

Germline V lookup: CDR1 LNHDA, CDR2 SQIVND (reference sequence). The CDR3 consists of 15 residues. With V trimmed by 5 bases and J by 2 bases, 4 bases remained unmatched. Study-wide results and caveats: Seropositive AZD1222 recipients at baseline numbered only five or six. Donors were largely white British and mainly female; clonal diversity was possibly underestimated. Spike-specific TCR breadth and depth both grew after two AZD1222 doses.

The assay was immunoSEQ multiplex PCR, and TCRdb's table has in-frame clones only and misses some. The sample consists of over 95,000 clones, about 92% of them appearing once. This clone was detected a few times. Its target is not known. V gene TRBV19 combines with J gene TRBJ1-3; 9 bases map to TRBD1. The clonotype comes from an adult in good health. The sample here was peripheral blood, taken on day 0 of AZD1222 vaccination. CDR3 sequence reads: CASSPQGAPGNTIYF. The CDR3 region has the DNA TGTGCCAGTAGTCCACAGGGGGCACCTGGAAACACCATATATTTT.